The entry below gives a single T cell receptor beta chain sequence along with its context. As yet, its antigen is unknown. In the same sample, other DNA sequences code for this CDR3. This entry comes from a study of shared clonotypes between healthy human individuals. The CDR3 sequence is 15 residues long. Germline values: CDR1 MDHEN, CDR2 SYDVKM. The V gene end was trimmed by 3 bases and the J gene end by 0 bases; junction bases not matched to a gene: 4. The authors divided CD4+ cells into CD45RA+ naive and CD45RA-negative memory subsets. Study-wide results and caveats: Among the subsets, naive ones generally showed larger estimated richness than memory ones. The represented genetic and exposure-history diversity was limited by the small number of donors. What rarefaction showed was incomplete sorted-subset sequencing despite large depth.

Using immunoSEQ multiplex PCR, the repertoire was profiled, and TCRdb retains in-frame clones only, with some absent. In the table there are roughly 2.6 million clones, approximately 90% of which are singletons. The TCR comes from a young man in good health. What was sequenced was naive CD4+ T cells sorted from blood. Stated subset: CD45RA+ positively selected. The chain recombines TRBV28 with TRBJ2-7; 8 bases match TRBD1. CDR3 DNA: TGTGCCAGCAGTTTGATTGGGACAGGCTCCTACGAGCAGTACTTC. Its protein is CASSLIGTGSYEQYF.